The following is a T cell receptor (beta chain) sequence with its context. Germline assignment: CDR1 LGHNT and CDR2 FRNRAP. Unmatched junction bases numbered 12, after V lost 2 bases and J lost 5 bases. The CDR3 covers 17 residues. The data stem from a study of blood T cell repertoires in COVID-19. Clones were read by immunoSEQ multiplex PCR, and TCRdb kept only the in-frame ones, dropping some. The sample records under 200,000 clones, about 85% being singletons. Input material: peripheral blood. The V and J genes are TRBV12-5 and TRBJ2-1, with TRBD1 matching over 7 bases. This TCR was recovered from a woman at least 80 years old with acute or convalescent COVID-19. The CDR3 reads CASGLRQQGWGHNEQFF. DNA for the CDR3: TGTGCTAGTGGTTTGCGGCAACAGGGGTGGGGCCACAATGAGCAGTTCTTC.